This T cell receptor beta chain was sequenced in a study of T cell repertoires in cytomegalovirus infection. Germline CDR1 reads SGHVS; CDR2 reads FQNEAQ. J gave up 5 bases and V 5 bases, and 5 bases lay outside the gene matches. The CDR3 has 14 amino acids. Worth noting for this clonotype: Just one base apart from a much larger clone, this may be a read error.

Via MiXCR, TCRdb re-called the reads, giving one row per CDR3 protein. The sample has under 300,000 distinct CDR3 sequences, approximately 15% seen once. The sequence came from a human donor in good health (CMV status not recorded). Some clones in this sample may be carry-over from other donors' samples. What was sequenced was CD8+ T cells from PBMCs. The chain carries TRBV7-8 and TRBJ2-1, with 8 bases fitting TRBD1. In nucleotides, the CDR3 is TGTGCCAGCAGCCTTTGGACAGGGAACAATGAGCAGTTCTTC. Protein product: CASSLWTGNNEQFF. Complete variable domain (other parts from reference TRBV7-8 and TRBJ2-1): GAGVSQSPRYKVAKRGQDVALRCDPISGHVSLFWYQQALGQGPEFLTYFQNEAQLDKSGLPSDRFFAERPEGSVSTLKIQRTQQEDSAVYLCASSLWTGNNEQFFGPGTRLTVL.